Each of the 7 T cell receptor beta chains below was sequenced from the same sample in a study of Ad26.COV2.S vaccination and SARS-CoV-2 variants. Treatment described: roughly 19 received Ad26.COV2.S at low or high dose, single or two shots; several received placebo; per-sample allocation not given. Collection of samples fell on day 63 after the first vaccine or placebo injection. Only in-frame clones appear in the TCRdb table, and some are missing; sequencing was by immunoSEQ multiplex PCR. Of about 480,000 clones listed, around nine tenths were seen once; the top ten hold 10% to 15%. Specimen: peripheral blood, collected in a trial of Ad26.COV2.S vaccine versus placebo. The origin of the receptors is a person aged 18-60 years who received the Ad26.COV2.S COVID-19 vaccine or a placebo.

The genes are TRBV18 and TRBJ2-7; 10 bases match TRBD2. With V trimmed by 8 bases and J by 6 bases, 19 bases remained unmatched. The CDR3 contains 17 residues. The germline gives CDR1 KGHSH, CDR2 LQKENI. The CDR3 DNA is TGTGCCAGCACAAACCAACGGGGAGGGATAGCGGGAGGCGAGCAGTACTTC. It specifies CASTNQRGGIAGGEQYF.

This chain links TRBV7-8 with TRBJ2-1; 7 positions match TRBD2. The CDR3 sequence is 16 residues long. Germline V gives CDR1 SGHVS, CDR2 FQNEAQ. Trimming removed 0 bases from V and 3 bases from J; junction bases left unmatched: 5. The CDR3 DNA follows: TGTGCCAGCAGCTTAGCGCCCGGGGGGAACTACAATGAGCAGTTCTTC. Amino acids: CASSLAPGGNYNEQFF.

The J gene is TRBJ1-2, the V gene TRBV5-6; D possibly corresponds to TRBD1 (5 bases). CDR1 and CDR2 (germline): SGHDT, YYEEEE. Trimming took off 4 bases at V and 4 bases at J, with 11 bases between the two ends. CDR3 length: 13 residues. The CDR3 sequence: CASSPQGLYGYTF. The CDR3 coding sequence is TGTGCCAGCAGCCCCCAGGGCCTCTATGGCTACACCTTC.

This chain connects TRBV19 to TRBJ1-5; D perhaps matches TRBD1 (5 bases). Germline V gene data show CDR1 as LNHDA and CDR2 as SQIVND (reference sequence). V gave up 0 bases and J gave up 0 bases, with 9 bases separating them. This CDR3 is built from 16 residues. The CDR3 bases are TGTGCCAGTAGTATAGATCGGGGGAGTAGCAATCAGCCCCAGCATTTT. Amino acids: CASSIDRGSSNQPQHF.

V and J are TRBV5-4 and TRBJ2-5; 9 bases match TRBD1. The CDR3 sequence is 14 residues long. The germline V gene has CDR1 SGHNT and CDR2 YYREEE (reference sequence). After removal of 7 bases from V and 1 base from J, the junction contained 5 bases not matched to a gene. This chain's CDR3 is CASFDRGFQETQYF. The CDR3 DNA sequence: TGTGCCAGCTTTGACAGGGGGTTCCAAGAGACCCAGTACTTC.

This chain connects TRBV7-8 to TRBJ2-7, with no clear D. The ends were cut back, 0 bases at V and 2 bases at J, with 17 bases in the middle. Germline V gives CDR1 SGHVS, CDR2 FQNEAQ. This CDR3 region has 17 residues. In DNA form, the CDR3 reads TGTGCCAGCAGCTTAGCCCCCACTCTAGTGGCGGCCTACGAGCAGTACTTC. Protein product: CASSLAPTLVAAYEQYF.

This chain joins TRBV5-6 and TRBJ1-6, with TRBD1 matching 8 bases. Germline CDR1 reads SGHDT; CDR2 reads YYEEEE. V gave up 2 bases and J gave up 4 bases; unmatched junction bases: 2. The CDR3 spans 15 residues. CDR3 in amino acids: CASSFGTGYNSPLHF. As DNA, the CDR3 is TGTGCCAGCAGCTTTGGGACAGGTTATAATTCACCCCTCCACTTT.